What follows are 25 T cell receptor beta chains derived from one specimen sequenced in a study of T cell repertoires in cytomegalovirus infection. TCRdb reanalysed the reads using MiXCR and keeps one entry per CDR3 protein. Here the sample spans roughly 46,000 distinct CDR3 sequences, approximately 20% being singletons. No antigen has been identified for these receptors. The specimen comprised CD8+ T cells from cultured PBMCs, sampled from culture after CMV antigen stimulation. The receptors here all came from a human donor in good health (CMV status not recorded). Some clones in this sample may be carry-over from other donors' samples.

This clonotype was counted at least ten times. This chain links TRBV7-9 with TRBJ2-1; 9 nucleotides match TRBD2. From germline, CDR1 is SEHNR and CDR2 FQNEAQ (reference sequence). After removal of 5 bases from V and 8 bases from J, the junction contained 16 bases not matched to a gene. The CDR3 is made up of 17 amino acids. The CDR3 loop is CASSALLAGQYVDEQFF. For the CDR3, the DNA is TGTGCCAGCAGCGCTTTACTAGCGGGCCAGTACGTGGATGAGCAGTTCTTC.

The V and J genes are TRBV18 and TRBJ2-7; D call uncertain. Between the trimmed V and J ends, which lost 3 bases and 2 bases, there was a span of 14 bases. The CDR3 loop spans 15 amino acids. Germline loops: CDR1 KGHSH, CDR2 LQKENI. DNA of the CDR3: TGTGCCAGCTCACCCCGGACCTCCCCCCCCTACGAGCAGTACTTC. Encoded protein: CASSPRTSPPYEQYF.

This chain joins TRBV7-2 and TRBJ2-1, with TRBD2 identical over 9 bases. Germline-derived CDR1 and CDR2 are SGHTA and FQGNSA. This CDR3 spans 15 amino acids. Unmatched junction bases numbered 8, after V lost 5 bases and J lost 6 bases. CDR3 coding DNA: TGTGCCAGCAGCCCAACGAGCGGGGGGATCAATGAGCAGTTCTTC. Protein sequence: CASSPTSGGINEQFF.

CDR3 coding DNA: TGTGCCAGCAGCCCTTCAGGTTATGGCTACACCTTC. Translated, it gives CASSPSGYGYTF. This chain links TRBV12-3 or TRBV12-4 with TRBJ1-2; D is unclear. Deletions cut 6 bases from V and 5 bases from J, with 10 bases between. The CDR3 runs to 12 residues.

In this sample, this clonotype turned up a few times. This sequence joins TRBV7-9 and TRBJ1-1, with a weak D call TRBD1 (6 bases). CDR1 and CDR2 (germline): SEHNR, FQNEAQ (reference sequence). The CDR3 sequence is 13 residues long. V lost 5 bases and J 1 base, leaving 8 bases between the germline ends. The CDR3 region is CASSPGENTEAFF. In nucleotides, the CDR3 is TGTGCCAGCAGCCCAGGGGAGAACACTGAAGCTTTCTTT.

This sequence joins TRBV6-5 and TRBJ2-2; 8 bases are shared with TRBD1. CDR3 size: 13 residues. The germline gives CDR1 MNHEY, CDR2 SVGAGI. V shed 0 bases and J 16 bases; nucleotides not matched to a gene: 7. CDR3 residues: CASSYSRSGQGFF. The CDR3, as DNA: TGTGCCAGCAGTTACTCAAGGTCCGGACAGGGGTTTTTT.

This clonotype was found a few times. The V call is TRBV7-9, the J call TRBJ2-7, with D tentatively TRBD2 (6 bases). CDR1 is SEHNR, CDR2 FQNEAQ, per germline (reference sequence). The V and J ends lost 5 bases and 5 bases respectively, with 10 bases between them. This CDR3 has 12 amino acids. As DNA, the CDR3 is TGTGCCAGCAGCGTCTCGGGGGACGAGCAGTACTTC. Translation gives CASSVSGDEQYF.

This clonotype has more than one count but fewer than ten. CDR3 region: CSARDLAEYQETQYF. The DNA for the CDR3 is TGCAGTGCTAGAGATCTGGCGGAGTACCAAGAGACCCAGTACTTC. V is TRBV20-1 and J is TRBJ2-5; unclear D gene. Trimming removed 0 bases at V and 0 bases at J, with 11 bases between. Germline CDR1 reads DFQATT; CDR2 reads SNEGSKA (reference sequence). CDR3 length equals 15 residues.

This clonotype was detected only a few times. V and J are TRBV9 and TRBJ2-7; D possibly corresponds to TRBD2 (6 bases). The CDR3 has 14 amino acids. The V gene lost 4 bases and the J gene lost 3 bases, with 14 bases spanning the gap. The germline gives CDR1 SGDLS, CDR2 YYNGEE. CDR3 loop: CASSSSGLVYEQYF. CDR3 bases: TGTGCCAGCAGCTCCTCGGGACTCGTCTACGAGCAGTACTTC.

This clonotype occurred a few times. This chain links TRBV6-6 with TRBJ1-4; D is unclear. The CDR3 runs 13 residues. Germline lookup yields CDR1 MNHNY and CDR2 SVGAGI (reference sequence). V lost 2 bases, J lost 5 bases, and 6 bases lay in between. CDR3 region: CASSYTVNEKLFF. CDR3 in DNA: TGTGCCAGCAGTTACACAGTCAATGAAAAACTGTTTTTT.

CDR3 DNA: TGTGCCAGTAGTATAGAAGGACAGGGGGCGGTTGGCTACACCTTC. Translating gives CASSIEGQGAVGYTF. The V and J genes are TRBV19 and TRBJ1-2; TRBD1 matches 11 bases. The ends lost 0 bases at V and 7 bases at J; junction bases unmatched: 4. The CDR3 totals 15 residues. Germline loops: CDR1 LNHDA, CDR2 SQIVND (reference sequence).

The chain links TRBV29-1 to TRBJ1-3, with 12 bases matching TRBD1. This CDR3 region has 17 residues. Germline V gives CDR1 SQVTM, CDR2 ANQGSEA. V shed 2 bases, J shed 2 bases, and the junction held 7 bases outside the gene matches. As DNA, the CDR3 is TGCAGCGTTGAAACGCCTTGGGACAGGGGGCCTGGAAACACCATATATTTT. Translation: CSVETPWDRGPGNTIYF.

This clonotype was counted at least ten times. V is TRBV19 and J is TRBJ1-5, with a weak D call TRBD1 (5 bases). The V end lost 7 bases, the J end lost 5 bases, and 18 bases lay between the germline ends. In germline, CDR1 is LNHDA, CDR2 SQIVND (reference sequence). The CDR3 has 15 amino acids. CDR3 residues: CASKLGPQGYQPQHF. In nucleotides, the CDR3 is TGTGCCAGTAAACTAGGACCCCAGGGTTATCAGCCCCAGCATTTT.

The sample holds a few counts of this clonotype. The J gene is TRBJ2-7, the V gene TRBV3-1; no clear D. The CDR3 loop spans 14 amino acids. From germline, CDR1 is LGHDT and CDR2 YNNKEL (reference sequence). Trimming left V 1 base short and J 3 bases short, with 10 bases between. CDR3 sequence: CASSQGHGDYEQYF. CDR3 nucleotide sequence: TGTGCCAGCAGCCAAGGTCACGGTGACTACGAGCAGTACTTC.

The rearrangement uses TRBV2 and TRBJ1-1; D is unresolved. Trimming shortened V by 8 bases and J by 1 base, and 14 bases separated the two germline ends. This CDR3 is built from 14 residues. CDR1 and CDR2 (germline): SNHLY, FYNNEI. As DNA, the CDR3 is TGTGCCAGCGTCCGGTCCAGCCAGAACACTGAAGCTTTCTTT. Its translation is CASVRSSQNTEAFF.

The rearrangement joins TRBV27 to TRBJ2-7; 7 nucleotides agree with TRBD1. Germline V CDR1 and CDR2: MNHEY, SMNVEV (reference sequence). The CDR3 contains 14 residues. The V segment lost 7 bases and the J segment 6 bases; nucleotides outside the gene matches: 12. The CDR3 DNA sequence: TGTGCCAGCACCTCCCTCCTTAGACAGGGCGAGCAGTACTTC. This translates into CASTSLLRQGEQYF.

The J gene is TRBJ1-4, the V gene TRBV2; no reliable D call. The CDR3 runs to 16 residues. Trimming took off 1 base at V and 3 bases at J, with 12 bases between the two ends. Germline CDR1 is SNHLY and CDR2 is FYNNEI. This CDR3 reads CASSEDTAGANEKLFF. In nucleotides, the CDR3 is TGTGCCAGCAGTGAAGACACCGCCGGGGCTAATGAAAAACTGTTTTTT.

V and J are TRBV9 and TRBJ2-7; D remains unclear. This CDR3 spans 13 amino acids. Germline V gene lookup returns CDR1 SGDLS and CDR2 YYNGEE. V was clipped by 0 bases and J by 2 bases, with 6 bases between them. In DNA form, the CDR3 reads TGTGCCAGCAGCGTAGACGGCACCTACGAGCAGTACTTC. Translated, it gives CASSVDGTYEQYF.

This clonotype was found many times. The chain has TRBV24-1 and TRBJ1-2; possible D gene TRBD1, 6 bases. Trimming removed 3 bases from V and 6 bases from J, with 16 bases in between. Germline V CDR1 and CDR2: KGHDR, SFDVKD. The CDR3 loop spans 15 amino acids. CDR3 sequence: CATSDAGRGADGYTF. CDR3 DNA sequence: TGTGCCACCAGTGATGCGGGGCGGGGGGCCGATGGCTACACCTTC.

This clonotype was observed many times. The chain is built from TRBV20-1 and TRBJ2-1, with D hard to call. V lost 3 bases and J lost 6, with 6 bases in between. This CDR3 has 11 residues. Germline V gene data show CDR1 as DFQATT and CDR2 as SNEGSKA (reference sequence). The CDR3 protein is CSASEPNEQFF. The CDR3 DNA follows: TGCAGTGCTAGCGAGCCCAATGAGCAGTTCTTC.

This clonotype was seen a handful of times. The chain uses TRBV30 and TRBJ1-5; 7 bases align to TRBD1. The CDR3 has 14 residues. V lost 0 bases, J lost 4 bases, and 3 bases stayed unmatched. Germline CDR1 reads GTSNPN; CDR2 reads SVGIG (reference sequence). CDR3 coding DNA: TGTGCCTGGAGTGTCGGGGACAGTAATCAGCCCCAGCATTTT. This codes for CAWSVGDSNQPQHF.

This clonotype was detected only a few times. This chain uses TRBV5-1 with TRBJ2-7, with a possible D match to TRBD1 (5 bases). CDR1 and CDR2 from the germline V gene are SGHRS and YFSETQ. This CDR3 comprises 13 residues. Trimming took 4 bases from V and 7 from J, leaving 15 bases between them. CDR3 loop: CASSQAGAREQYF. The CDR3 DNA sequence: TGCGCCAGCAGCCAAGCTGGGGCGAGGGAGCAGTACTTC.

V is TRBV9 and J is TRBJ2-1; maybe TRBD1 (5 bases). V lost 1 base to trimming and J lost 6 bases, with 17 bases between them. The V gene's germline CDR1 is SGDLS and CDR2 YYNGEE. This CDR3 is built from 16 residues. DNA of the CDR3: TGTGCCAGCAGCGTAAGCACGGGTTTAGGGGCCAATGAGCAGTTCTTC. Translating it yields CASSVSTGLGANEQFF.

The rearrangement uses TRBV12-3 or TRBV12-4 and TRBJ2-1; 8 nucleotides agree with TRBD2. This CDR3 spans 19 amino acids. V dropped 5 bases and J dropped 4; count of bases not matched to a gene: 19. The CDR3 bases are TGTGCCAGCAGTCCTACTCCCCCGGAACTAGCGGTCGAGTACAATGAGCAGTTCTTC. Translation: CASSPTPPELAVEYNEQFF.

This clonotype has just a few counts. The chain employs TRBV6-2 or TRBV6-3 and TRBJ2-1, with D tentatively TRBD2 (5 bases). The CDR3 contains 14 residues. V was pared by 5 bases and J by 1 base, with 9 bases between. The germline V gene encodes CDR1 MNHEY and CDR2 SVGEGT. CDR3 sequence reads: CASSRADSYNEQFF. In nucleotides, the CDR3 is TGTGCCAGCAGTCGAGCGGATTCCTACAATGAGCAGTTCTTC.